These T cell receptor beta chains were read from a single sample in a study of T cells in Graves' hyperthyroidism and ophthalmopathy. Via MiXCR, TCRdb re-called the multiplex PCR reads, giving one row per CDR3 protein. Among 410,000 or so distinct CDR3 sequences, around 15% were seen once, and the ten largest hold around 14%. The sequencing input was blood. These TCRs come from a man aged 18-30 years with Graves' ophthalmopathy. CDR3s include the opening cysteine and the closing phenylalanine or tryptophan. The D gene is left open where the match is weak.

CDR3 | D | J | V
CSARRGVEGNTIYF | NA | TRBJ1-3 | TRBV20-1
CASSYLQGDGYTF | NA | TRBJ1-2 | TRBV7-9
CASGVYNEQFF | NA | TRBJ2-1 | TRBV3-1
CASSLAGGDYGYTF | NA | TRBJ1-2 | TRBV5-5
CAWSAGLLQPQHF | NA | TRBJ1-5 | TRBV30
CATSDPGQDSGNTIYF | NA | TRBJ1-3 | TRBV24-1
CSARVVGSSYNEQFF | NA | TRBJ2-1 | TRBV20-1
CASSSDRGLTYEQYF | TRBD1 | TRBJ2-7 | TRBV18
CASSILGNGAGELFF | NA | TRBJ2-2 | TRBV19
CASSLSGPGETQYF | NA | TRBJ2-5 | TRBV5-1
CASSEWGNQPQHF | NA | TRBJ1-5 | TRBV6-1
CASSVVEGELFF | NA | TRBJ2-2 | TRBV9
CASSHGGLAGVLAETQYF | TRBD2 | TRBJ2-5 | TRBV4-1
CASSLKPQSYGYTF | NA | TRBJ1-2 | TRBV7-9
CASSPGQTTEAFF | TRBD1 | TRBJ1-1 | TRBV3-1
CSAYSGAISNEQFF | NA | TRBJ2-1 | TRBV20-1
CSVFTGRGQETQYF | NA | TRBJ2-5 | TRBV29-1
CASSSSLYEQYF | NA | TRBJ2-7 | TRBV6-2/TRBV6-3
CASSLWYNEQFF | NA | TRBJ2-1 | TRBV12-3/TRBV12-4
CAWSTRTLYNEQFF | NA | TRBJ2-1 | TRBV30
CATQPSFTEAFF | NA | TRBJ1-1 | TRBV6-1
CASSPGGSADTQYF | TRBD2 | TRBJ2-3 | TRBV7-2
CASNQGSTNEKLFF | NA | TRBJ1-4 | TRBV3-1
CATSDSVDEQFF | NA | TRBJ2-1 | TRBV24-1
CASRLRGGTGELFF | TRBD2 | TRBJ2-2 | TRBV27
CASSGEDGMGGNTIYF | NA | TRBJ1-3 | TRBV11-2
CASRDPYRDIQYF | NA | TRBJ2-4 | TRBV2
CSARDAEGHEKLFF | NA | TRBJ1-4 | TRBV20-1
CASGPDLGNEQFF | NA | TRBJ2-1 | TRBV12-5
CASSLVIAAAAQQYF | NA | TRBJ2-7 | TRBV11-2
CASGQGVDQPQHF | TRBD1 | TRBJ1-5 | TRBV6-1
CATSRETYGTEAFF | NA | TRBJ1-1 | TRBV15
CASSPRSNTEAFF | NA | TRBJ1-1 | TRBV5-1
CSARSSGGGTDTQYF | TRBD2 | TRBJ2-3 | TRBV20-1
CASSPRSRTGATNEKLFF | NA | TRBJ1-4 | TRBV18
CASSPRNNQPQHF | NA | TRBJ1-5 | TRBV13
CASSLVAGGSNEQFF | TRBD2 | TRBJ2-1 | TRBV5-4
CASSLIVRPSNYGYTF | NA | TRBJ1-2 | TRBV7-2
CASSLGAGQGLSGDTQYF | TRBD1 | TRBJ2-3 | TRBV25-1